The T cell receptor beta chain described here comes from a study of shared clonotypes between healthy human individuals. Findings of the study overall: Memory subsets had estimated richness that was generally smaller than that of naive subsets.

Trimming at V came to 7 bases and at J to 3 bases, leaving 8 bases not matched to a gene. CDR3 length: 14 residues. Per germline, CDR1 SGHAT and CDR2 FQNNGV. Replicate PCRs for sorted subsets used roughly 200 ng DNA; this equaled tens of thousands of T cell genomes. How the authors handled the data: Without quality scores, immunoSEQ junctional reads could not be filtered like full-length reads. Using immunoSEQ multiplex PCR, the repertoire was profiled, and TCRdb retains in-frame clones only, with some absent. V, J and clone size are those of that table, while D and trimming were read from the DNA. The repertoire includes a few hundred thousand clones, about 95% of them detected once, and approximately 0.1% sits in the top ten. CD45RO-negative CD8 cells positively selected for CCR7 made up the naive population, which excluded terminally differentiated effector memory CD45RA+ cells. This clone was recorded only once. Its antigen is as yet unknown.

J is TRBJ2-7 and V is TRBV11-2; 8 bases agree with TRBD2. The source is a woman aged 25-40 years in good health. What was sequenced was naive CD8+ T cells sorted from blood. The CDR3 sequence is CASTAGLAIYEQYF. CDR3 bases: TGTGCCAGCACCGCCGGACTAGCCATCTACGAGCAGTACTTC.